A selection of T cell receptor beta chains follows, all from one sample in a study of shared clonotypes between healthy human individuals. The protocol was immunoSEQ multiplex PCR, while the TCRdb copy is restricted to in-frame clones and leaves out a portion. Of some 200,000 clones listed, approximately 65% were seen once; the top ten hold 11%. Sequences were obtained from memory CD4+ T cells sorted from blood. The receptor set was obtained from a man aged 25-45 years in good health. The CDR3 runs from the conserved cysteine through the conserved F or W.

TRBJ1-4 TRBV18 CASSTGTGQGLFF
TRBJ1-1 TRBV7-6 CASSLQANTEAFF
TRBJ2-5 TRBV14 CASSQVSLEETQYF
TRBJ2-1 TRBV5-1 CASSSRQGGGNEQFF
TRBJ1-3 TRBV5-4 CASSRSGISGNTIYF
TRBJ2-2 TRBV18 CASSLGLAATGELFF
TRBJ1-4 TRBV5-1 CASSLGLANEKLFF
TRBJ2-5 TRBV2 CASSDGQTQYF
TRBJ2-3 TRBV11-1 CASSHRDPPYTQYF
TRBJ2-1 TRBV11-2 CASSLRASRYYNEQFF
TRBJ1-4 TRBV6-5 CASSSLGTGVFF
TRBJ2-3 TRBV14 CASSQGYRSFTDTQYF
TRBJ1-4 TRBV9 CASSPGGTGNEKLFF
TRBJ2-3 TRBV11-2 CASSSITPRTDTQYF
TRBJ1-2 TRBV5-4 CASSLPGHDGYTF
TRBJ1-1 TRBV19 CASRQGHYMNTEAFF
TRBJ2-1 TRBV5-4 CASSPRLAGDNEQFF
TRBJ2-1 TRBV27 CASSLSRLAGGNEQFF
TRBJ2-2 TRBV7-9 CASSFGGGWDTGELFF
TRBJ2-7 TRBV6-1 CASSFHRPGDEQYF
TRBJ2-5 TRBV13 CASSFNRGVQETQYF
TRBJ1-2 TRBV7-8 CASSPSGGYGYTF
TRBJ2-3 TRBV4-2 CASSQGLADSTDTQYF
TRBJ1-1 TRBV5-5 CASSHQSGTHTEAFF
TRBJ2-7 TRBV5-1 CASSLGILRLESGEQYF
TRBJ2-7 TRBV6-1 CASKKPGDTYEQYF
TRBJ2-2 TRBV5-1 CASKPGLAGAGGELFF
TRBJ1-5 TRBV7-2 CASSSVGRGLGQPQHF
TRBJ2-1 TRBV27 CASRGGSQWFNNEQFF
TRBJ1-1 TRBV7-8 CASSKRDATGGFMTEAFF
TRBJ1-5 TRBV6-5 CASRIRVYSNQPQHF
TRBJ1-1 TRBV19 CASRRQGGTEAFF
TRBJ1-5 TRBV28 CASRLPLGTNQPQHF
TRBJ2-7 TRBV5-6 CASSFGLAGSSYEQYF
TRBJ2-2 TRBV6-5 CASNRARNTGELFF
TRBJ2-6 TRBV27 CASSLSWGNSGANVLTF
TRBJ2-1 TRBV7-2 CASTYGGGRAISEQFF
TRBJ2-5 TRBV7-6 CASSPGVGAEETQYF
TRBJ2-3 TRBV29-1 CSAYVLTVPDTQYF
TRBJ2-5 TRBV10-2 CASRVGQETQYF
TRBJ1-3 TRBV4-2 CASSPPSWDRDGNTIYF
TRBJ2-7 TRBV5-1 CASSLWTSGSHEQYF
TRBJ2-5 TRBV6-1 CASSEGGNQETQYF
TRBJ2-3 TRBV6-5 CASKSGSWSDTQYF
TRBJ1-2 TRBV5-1 CANSLAQGAQDYGYTF
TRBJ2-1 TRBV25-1 CASSASTGLSYNEQFF
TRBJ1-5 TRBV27 CASSWQINQPQHF
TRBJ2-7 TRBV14 CASSKRLAGTEQYF
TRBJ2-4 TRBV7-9 CASSLAFGTESIQYF
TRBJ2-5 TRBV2 CASSERRGGSETQYF
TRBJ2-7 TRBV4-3 CASSQDRVSSYEQYF